This T cell receptor beta chain was observed in a study of blood T cell repertoires in COVID-19. Under the authors' procedure: Scientists estimated how many nucleated cells there were by amplifying reference gene primers. Generated by immunoSEQ multiplex PCR, the TCRdb table keeps only in-frame clones and is missing some. V and J calls and clone size follow that table, whereas D and trimming were derived from the DNA. The sample yields about 75,000 clones, 70% to 80% seen once. The CDR3 runs 14 residues. V was shortened by 1 base and J by 8 bases, with 12 bases between the two germline ends. The germline V gene has CDR1 MNHNS and CDR2 SASEGT.

The clonotype originates from a woman aged 80 or over with active or convalescent COVID-19. The V and J genes are TRBV6-1 and TRBJ2-1; weak D call: TRBD2 (5 bases). Specimen: peripheral blood. The CDR3, as DNA: TGTGCCAGCAGTGAAGTTTCTCTCGGGGATGAGCAGTTCTTC. It yields the protein CASSEVSLGDEQFF.